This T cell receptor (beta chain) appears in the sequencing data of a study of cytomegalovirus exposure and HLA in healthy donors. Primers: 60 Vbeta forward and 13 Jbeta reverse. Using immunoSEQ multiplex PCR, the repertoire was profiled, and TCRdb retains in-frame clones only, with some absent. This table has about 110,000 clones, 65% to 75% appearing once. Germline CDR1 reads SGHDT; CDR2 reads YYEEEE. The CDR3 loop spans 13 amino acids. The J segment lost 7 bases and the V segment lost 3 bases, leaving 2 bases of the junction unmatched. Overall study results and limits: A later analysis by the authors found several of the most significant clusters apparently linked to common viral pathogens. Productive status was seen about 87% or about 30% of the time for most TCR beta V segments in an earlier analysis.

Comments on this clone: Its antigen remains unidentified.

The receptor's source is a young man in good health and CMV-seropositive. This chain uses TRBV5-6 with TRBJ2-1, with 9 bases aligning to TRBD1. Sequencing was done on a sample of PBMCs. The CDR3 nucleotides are TGTGCCAGCAGCTCACAGGGGGCAAATGAGCAGTTCTTC. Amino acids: CASSSQGANEQFF. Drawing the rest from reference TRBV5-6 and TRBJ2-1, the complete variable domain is DAGVTQSPTHLIKTRGQQVTLRCSPKSGHDTVSWYQQALGQGPQFIFQYYEEEERQRGNFPDRFSGHQFPNYSSELNVNALLLGDSALYLCASSSQGANEQFFGPGTRLTVL.